This passage covers 19 T cell receptor beta chains from one sample sequenced in a study of blood T cell repertoires in COVID-19. Produced via immunoSEQ multiplex PCR; TCRdb's table is partial and in-frame only. The sample has some 180,000 clones; about four fifths are singletons. Specimen: peripheral blood. The source of these receptors is a woman aged 40 to 50 with COVID-19, enrolled during active disease.

The chain recombines TRBV7-9 with TRBJ1-2; D possibly corresponds to TRBD1 (6 bases). CDR1 is SEHNR, CDR2 FQNEAQ, per germline (reference sequence). With 1 base removed from V and 2 bases from J, the gap between germline ends came to 14 bases. This CDR3 has 16 amino acids. The CDR3: CASSLGLTGLNYGYTF. CDR3 coding DNA: TGTGCCAGCAGCTTAGGACTCACAGGGTTAAACTATGGCTACACCTTC.

The chain has TRBV5-6 and TRBJ2-3, with a weak D call TRBD2 (5 bases). The CDR3 is 16 amino acids. V lost 0 bases and J 0 bases, leaving 11 bases between the germline ends. The germline CDR1 and CDR2 sequences are SGHDT and YYEEEE. In DNA, the CDR3 is TGTGCCAGCAGCTTGGCGTCAGGACTTAGCACAGATACGCAGTATTTT. Its translation is CASSLASGLSTDTQYF.

The rearrangement links TRBV7-9 to TRBJ1-2; no definite D call. From germline, CDR1 is SEHNR and CDR2 FQNEAQ (reference sequence). Between the trimmed V and J ends, which lost 2 bases and 6 bases, there was a span of 10 bases. The CDR3 runs to 13 residues. The CDR3 bases are TGTGCCAGCAGCTTAAGGTCGGAGGATGGCTACACCTTC. This gives the protein CASSLRSEDGYTF.

The chain employs TRBV14 and TRBJ2-1, with a weak D call TRBD1 (7 bases). The CDR3 extends over 14 amino acids. V was cut by 8 bases and J by 0 bases, with 11 bases left in between. CDR1 SGHDN and CDR2 FVKESK come from the germline V gene. As DNA, the CDR3 is TGTGCCAGCCAGGGGGGAATCTCCTACAATGAGCAGTTCTTC. Translating gives CASQGGISYNEQFF. The complete variable domain, with remaining parts taken from reference TRBV14 and TRBJ2-1, reads EAGVTQFPSHSVIEKGQTVTLRCDPISGHDNLYWYRRVMGKEIKFLLHFVKESKQDESGMPNNRFLAERTGGTYSTLKVQPAELEDSGVYFCASQGGISYNEQFFGPGTRLTVL.

This chain links TRBV4-2 with TRBJ2-1, with TRBD2 matching over 7 bases. The CDR3 has 16 residues. Looked up from germline, CDR1 is LGHNA and CDR2 is YNFKEQ. J lost 6 bases, V lost 3 bases, and 11 bases had no gene match. CDR3 bases: TGTGCCAGCAGCCAGTTAGTAGCGGGTCGGTTCAATGAGCAGTTCTTC. Translation gives CASSQLVAGRFNEQFF.

V gene TRBV13 combines with J gene TRBJ2-1; D unresolved. The CDR3 runs 13 residues. Germline V gene lookup returns CDR1 PRHDT and CDR2 FYEKMQ (reference sequence). V lost 1 base and J lost 7, with 8 bases in between. DNA of the CDR3: TGTGCCAGCAGCTTAGTGGCTAGTAATGAGCAGTTCTTC. It encodes CASSLVASNEQFF.

The rearrangement links TRBV19 to TRBJ2-1, with D hard to call. The ends were cut back, 6 bases at V and 5 bases at J, with 23 bases in the middle. Germline V CDR1 and CDR2: LNHDA, SQIVND (reference sequence). This CDR3 contains 17 residues. CDR3: CASSLARPGSLDNEQFF. CDR3 sequence (DNA): TGTGCCAGTAGCCTTGCCCGTCCAGGTTCCCTCGACAATGAGCAGTTCTTC.

This clone was recorded only once. V and J are TRBV19 and TRBJ2-1; unclear D gene. The CDR3 contains 12 residues. V lost 6 bases, J lost 6 bases, and 9 bases lay in between. Germline CDR1 and CDR2: LNHDA and SQIVND (reference sequence). DNA of the CDR3: TGTGCCAGTAGCCTAGTATCCAATGAGCAGTTCTTC. Translated: CASSLVSNEQFF.

The chain is built from TRBV6-1 and TRBJ1-1; D may be TRBD1 (5 bases). The CDR3 runs to 17 residues. The germline V and J ends were trimmed by 2 bases and 0 bases, with 16 bases remaining between them. Germline CDR1 is MNHNS and CDR2 is SASEGT. This CDR3 is CASSESWGGFMNTEAFF. CDR3 bases: TGTGCCAGCAGTGAAAGTTGGGGGGGATTCATGAACACTGAAGCTTTCTTT.

This chain's CDR3 is CASSQTATGEPYEQYV. Here the CDR3 DNA reads TGTGCCAGCAGCCAAACGGCGACAGGGGAACCTTACGAGCAGTACGTC. This chain joins TRBV5-6 and TRBJ2-7; 8 bases are a match to TRBD1. Per germline, CDR1 SGHDT and CDR2 YYEEEE. J gave up 4 bases and V 4 bases, and 13 bases lay outside the gene matches. The CDR3 is made up of 16 amino acids.

This clone was detected a few times. The junction and the germline gene differ at one end; a read error may be behind it. The chain recombines TRBV6-5 with TRBJ1-5; weak D call: TRBD1 (6 bases). Germline V CDR1 and CDR2: MNHEY, SVGAGI. The CDR3 sequence is 15 residues long. The DNA of the CDR3 is TGTGCCAGCAGTGACTCTCAGGGGAGCAATCAGCCCCAGCATTTT. Translated: CASSDSQGSNQPQHF.

In its sample, this clone was seen a few times. For the CDR3, the DNA is TGCGCCAGCCAGCGGGAGCGCAATGAGCAGTTCTTC. Protein: CASQRERNEQFF. The genes are TRBV5-1 and TRBJ2-1; 8 nucleotides match TRBD2. The CDR3 sequence is 12 residues long. Per the germline V gene, CDR1 is SGHRS and CDR2 is YFSETQ. The trim removed 7 bases at V and 6 bases at J, leaving 3 bases unmatched. Complete variable domain (other parts from reference TRBV5-1 and TRBJ2-1): KAGVTQTPRYLIKTRGQQVTLSCSPISGHRSVSWYQQTPGQGLQFLFEYFSETQRNKGNFPGRFSGRQFSNSRSEMNVSTLELGDSALYLCASQRERNEQFFGPGTRLTVL.

This clone was observed a single time. V gene TRBV15 combines with J gene TRBJ1-1, with D possibly matching TRBD1 (5 bases). The CDR3 covers 14 residues. V lost 0 bases, J lost 3 bases, and 8 bases lay in between. Germline values: CDR1 LNHNV, CDR2 YYDKDF (reference sequence). The DNA for the CDR3 is TGTGCCACCAGCAGAGATCGGGGGTACACTGAAGCTTTCTTT. Its protein is CATSRDRGYTEAFF.

V usage is TRBV3-1 (or the pseudogene TRBV3-2) and J usage is TRBJ2-2, with 12 bases lining up with TRBD2. Germline assignment: CDR1 LGHDT and CDR2 YNNKEL (reference sequence). After removal of 6 bases from V and 7 bases from J, the junction contained 3 bases not matched to a gene. This CDR3 spans 14 amino acids. CDR3 residues: CASRTSGRGGELFF. CDR3 bases: TGTGCCAGCAGGACTAGCGGGAGAGGCGGGGAGCTGTTTTTT.

V and J are TRBV6-1 and TRBJ1-1; D not resolved. The germline gives CDR1 MNHNS, CDR2 SASEGT. The germline V and J ends were trimmed by 2 bases and 5 bases, with 12 bases remaining between them. CDR3 size: 14 residues. CDR3 sequence reads: CASSESAAGTEAFF. Here the CDR3 DNA reads TGTGCCAGCAGTGAATCCGCGGCTGGAACTGAAGCTTTCTTT.

The chain uses TRBV4-1 and TRBJ1-5, with 8 bases that match TRBD1. This CDR3 spans 16 amino acids. Trimming removed 2 bases from V and 6 bases from J; junction bases left unmatched: 9. From germline, CDR1 is MGHRA and CDR2 YSYEKL. The CDR3 DNA reads TGCGCCAGCAGCCAACCGGACAGGGTGAGGAGTCAGCCCCAGCATTTT. Residues: CASSQPDRVRSQPQHF.

This chain links TRBV4-1 with TRBJ1-1; D remains unclear. In germline, CDR1 is MGHRA, CDR2 YSYEKL. This CDR3 is built from 14 residues. The V gene lost 1 base and the J gene lost 1 base, with 7 bases spanning the gap. CDR3 in DNA: TGCGCCAGCAGCCAAGCTTCTTCGAACACTGAAGCTTTCTTT. As protein: CASSQASSNTEAFF.

The V call is TRBV25-1, the J call TRBJ2-3, with 10 bases identical to TRBD2. Unmatched junction bases numbered 9, after V lost 2 bases and J lost 4 bases. Germline V gives CDR1 MGHDK, CDR2 SYGVNS. The CDR3 consists of 17 residues. This chain's CDR3 is CASSEGTSAREADTQYF. The CDR3 bases are TGTGCCAGCAGTGAAGGGACTAGCGCCAGAGAAGCAGATACGCAGTATTTT.

The V and J genes are TRBV4-1 and TRBJ2-1, with D possibly being TRBD1 (5 bases). The CDR3 spans 13 residues. Deletions cut 1 base from V and 9 bases from J, with 10 bases between. Germline V lookup: CDR1 MGHRA, CDR2 YSYEKL. The CDR3 here is CASSQVTAGEQFF. The CDR3 bases are TGCGCCAGCAGCCAAGTGACAGCTGGTGAGCAGTTCTTC.